This TCR beta chain was recovered during a study of read filtering for tumor transcriptome and immune sequencing. On the study more broadly: IR-seq gave about 3.5 to 11 million TCR reads per sample; RNA-seq gave 85 to 1273. Study findings and constraints: Single-read clonotypes: approximately 87% of IR-seq clonotypes (around 3.4% of reads), 74.6% of RNA-seq clonotypes (nearly 45% of reads).

This clonotype appeared a few times. Its cognate antigen is unknown. From approximately 400 ng of RNA, a library with molecular barcoded alpha/delta and beta/gamma adaptors was made. MiXCR, run by TCRdb on the reads, gives a single entry per CDR3 protein. The data contain approximately 38,000 distinct CDR3 sequences, roughly an eighth of them singletons. V lost 7 bases and J lost 7; bases outside the gene matches: 13. CDR3 length equals 15 residues. Per germline, CDR1 SQVTM and CDR2 ANQGSEA. This TCR was sampled from a donor at least 40 years old with multiple myeloma. The specimen was a population of CD138-negative cells sorted from bone marrow. J is TRBJ2-1 and V is TRBV29-1, with TRBD1 matching over 10 bases. CDR3 DNA: TGCAGCGCCTGGGGGGGGACAGGGGCGCTAAATGAGCAGTTCTTC. Translated: CSAWGGTGALNEQFF.